The entry below describes one TCR beta chain. Its antigen is still unknown. At one boundary the junction diverges from the germline segment, which might be a read error. Germline CDR1 MDHEN, CDR2 SYDVKM. CDR3 size: 13 residues. These data belong to a study of T cell repertoires in cytomegalovirus infection. Study-level information: CMV epitopes, recently identified HLA-C-restricted and well-studied HLA-B-restricted, were used. Public TCR beta signature analysis indicated the presence of both CMV infection and matching HLA type. Study observations and caveats: The ex vivo response was dominated by HLA-C-restricted CMV-specific TCR beta clonotypes.

MiXCR, run by TCRdb on the reads, gives a single entry per CDR3 protein. The data hold roughly 570,000 distinct CDR3 sequences, with roughly 42% observed a single time. Specimen: cultured PBMCs, collected from culture after CMV antigen stimulation. This TCR was recovered from a human donor in good health (CMV status not recorded). Some clones in this sample may be carry-over from other donors' samples. The chain has TRBV28 and TRBJ2-1; D remains ambiguous. For the CDR3, the DNA is TGTGCCAGCAGCCCTGACACCTACCATGAGCAGTTCTTC. Translated: CASSPDTYHEQFF.